This record looks at one TCR beta chain sequence and its context. The read falls 3 residues short of the CDR3 end, and the missing part is taken from the germline J gene. Sequencing was performed with immunoSEQ multiplex PCR; in TCRdb, only in-frame clones are kept and a portion is missing. The sample table sets out about 22,000 clones. The data stem from a study of T cells in women clearing cervical HPV infection. On the study more broadly: Cases: HPV16-related CIN3 or worse on histology, 2 invasive cancers. Case blood was drawn a median approximately 150 days after lesion detection. Only a few women had HLA typing results available.

The CDR3 has 15 amino acids. Germline V gene data show CDR1 as LGHNA and CDR2 as YNFKEQ. With 4 bases clipped from V and 6 bases from J, the junction kept 11 bases outside the gene matches. The TCR originated in a woman between 18 and 70 years old with a cervical HPV16 infection that either progressed to CIN3+ or cleared (not recorded which). The chain combines TRBV4-2 with TRBJ2-7; TRBD2 aligns across 8 bases. Input material: blood buffy coat. The CDR3 protein is CASSPGGGRAFEQYF. CDR3 DNA, as far as it was read: TGTGCCAGCAGCCCCGGGGGGGGCAGGGCGTTCGAG.